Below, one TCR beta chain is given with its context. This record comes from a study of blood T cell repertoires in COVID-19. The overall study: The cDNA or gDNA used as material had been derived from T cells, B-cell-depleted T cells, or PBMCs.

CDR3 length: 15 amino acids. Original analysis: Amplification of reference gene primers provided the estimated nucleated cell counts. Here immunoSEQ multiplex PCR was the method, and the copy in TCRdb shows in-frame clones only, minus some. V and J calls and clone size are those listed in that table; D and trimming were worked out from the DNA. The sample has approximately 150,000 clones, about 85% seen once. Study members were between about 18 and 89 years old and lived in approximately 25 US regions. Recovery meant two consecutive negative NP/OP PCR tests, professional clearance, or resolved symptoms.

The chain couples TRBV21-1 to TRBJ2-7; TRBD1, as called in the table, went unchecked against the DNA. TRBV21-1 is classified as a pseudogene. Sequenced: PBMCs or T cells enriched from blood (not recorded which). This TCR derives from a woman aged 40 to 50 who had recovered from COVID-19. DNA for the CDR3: TGTGCCAGCAGCACCTTCGGCAGGGGGCAATACGAGCAGTACTTC. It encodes CASSTFGRGQYEQYF.